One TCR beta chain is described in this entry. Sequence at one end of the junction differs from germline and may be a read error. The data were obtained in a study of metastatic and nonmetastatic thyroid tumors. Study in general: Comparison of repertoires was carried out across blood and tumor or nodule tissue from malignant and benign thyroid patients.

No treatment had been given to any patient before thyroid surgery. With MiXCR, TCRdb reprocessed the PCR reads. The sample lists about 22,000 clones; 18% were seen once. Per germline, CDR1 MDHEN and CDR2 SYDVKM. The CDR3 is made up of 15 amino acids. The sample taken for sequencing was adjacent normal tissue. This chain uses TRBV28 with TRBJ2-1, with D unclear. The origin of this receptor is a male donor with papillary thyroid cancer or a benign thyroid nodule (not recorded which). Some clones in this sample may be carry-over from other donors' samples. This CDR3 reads CASSWASRLYNEHFF. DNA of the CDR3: TGTGCCAGCAGTTGGGCGAGCAGATTGTACAATGAGCACTTCTTC.